The 15 T cell receptor beta chains below were found in one sample sequenced in a study of patients and donors after allogeneic stem cell transplantation. TCRdb re-analysed the RT-PCR reads in MiXCR, keeping a single row per CDR3 protein. The repertoire consists of about a million distinct CDR3 sequences, with 15% to 20% occurring once and the leading ten covering approximately 5.9%. The sample taken for sequencing was blood, either unsorted or a sorted T cell fraction (not recorded which). These receptors all stem from a human donor who was either an allogeneic HSCT recipient or a stem cell or donor lymphocyte infusion donor (not recorded which). It is not recorded whose cells these are; they may come from a transplant donor.

This clonotype was recorded a few times. The rearrangement joins TRBV20-1 to TRBJ1-1; weak D call: TRBD1 (5 bases). Germline-derived CDR1 and CDR2 are DFQATT and SNEGSKA (reference sequence). Trimming took 2 bases from V and 0 from J, leaving 19 bases between them. This CDR3 spans 17 amino acids. The CDR3 here is CSARLRGLGRLNTEAFF. In DNA form, the CDR3 reads TGCAGTGCTAGACTCCGGGGCCTTGGGCGATTGAACACTGAAGCTTTCTTT.

The V call is TRBV6-5, the J call TRBJ2-1; TRBD2 agrees at 8 bases. This CDR3 has 14 amino acids. Losses at the gene ends were 2 bases for V and 7 bases for J; bases not matched to a gene: 4. Per the germline V gene, CDR1 is MNHEY and CDR2 is SVGAGI. This chain's CDR3 is CASSYSGGRNEQFF. The CDR3, as DNA: TGTGCCAGCAGTTACAGCGGGGGCAGGAATGAGCAGTTCTTC.

The rearrangement links TRBV12-3 or TRBV12-4 to TRBJ1-1; TRBD1 matches at 9 bases. The CDR3 spans 16 residues. After removal of 2 bases from V and 5 bases from J, the junction contained 9 bases not matched to a gene. CDR3 DNA sequence: TGTGCCAGCAGTTTAAGGGGCGGACAGGGGCGGACTGAAGCTTTCTTT. Residues: CASSLRGGQGRTEAFF.

The rearrangement links TRBV6-1 to TRBJ1-4; D is ambiguous. V was cut by 6 bases and J by 10 bases, with 18 bases left in between. The CDR3 totals 14 residues. The germline gives CDR1 MNHNS, CDR2 SASEGT. CDR3 loop: CASSLGRAEGKLFF. The CDR3 bases are TGTGCCAGCAGCCTTGGGAGGGCCGAGGGAAAACTGTTTTTT.

The chain recombines TRBV20-1 with TRBJ2-5, with TRBD2 as a possible D gene (5 bases). The V and J ends lost 1 base and 3 bases respectively, with 12 bases between them. The germline V gene has CDR1 DFQATT and CDR2 SNEGSKA (reference sequence). The CDR3 totals 14 residues. This CDR3 is CSARGPSMKETQYF. Written as DNA, the CDR3 is TGCAGTGCTAGAGGACCTAGCATGAAAGAGACCCAGTACTTC.

The CDR3 region has the DNA TGTGCCAGCAGCTTAGGGGGGACAGGGGCGAACACTGAAGCTTTCTTT. It yields the protein CASSLGGTGANTEAFF. The genes are TRBV7-9 and TRBJ1-1; 10 bases align to TRBD1. With V trimmed by 1 base and J by 1 base, 3 bases remained unmatched. In germline, CDR1 is SEHNR, CDR2 FQNEAQ (reference sequence). The CDR3 has 16 amino acids.

The V call is TRBV20-1, the J call TRBJ2-7, with 8 bases aligning to TRBD1. Trimming removed 6 bases from V and 5 bases from J; junction bases left unmatched: 9. The germline CDR1 and CDR2 sequences are DFQATT and SNEGSKA (reference sequence). CDR3 size: 13 residues. CDR3 sequence reads: CSAPRTGGHEQYF. CDR3 bases: TGCAGTGCCCCGAGAACAGGGGGTCACGAGCAGTACTTC.

The genes are TRBV15 and TRBJ1-2, with unresolved D. CDR3 size: 16 residues. Per germline, CDR1 LNHNV and CDR2 YYDKDF (reference sequence). V lost 0 bases, J lost 0 bases, and 11 bases lay in between. The CDR3 here is CATSRDRQLANYGYTF. CDR3 nucleotides: TGTGCCACCAGCAGAGATCGGCAGCTTGCTAACTATGGCTACACCTTC. The full variable domain, with the rest looked up from reference TRBV15 and TRBJ1-2, is DAMVIQNPRYQVTQFGKPVTLSCSQTLNHNVMYWYQQKSSQAPKLLFHYYDKDFNNEADTPDNFQSRRPNTSFCFLDIRSPGLGDTAMYLCATSRDRQLANYGYTFGSGTRLTVV.

The chain employs TRBV7-2 and TRBJ1-5; TRBD1 agrees at 9 bases. The CDR3 extends over 17 amino acids. Germline CDR1 SGHTA, CDR2 FQGNSA. J was trimmed by 5 bases and V by 2 bases; bases with no gene match: 10. CDR3 in DNA: TGTGCCAGCAGCTTAAGGGCCGGGACAGGGTTGGATCAGCCCCAGCATTTT. It encodes CASSLRAGTGLDQPQHF.

The gene calls are TRBV20-1 and TRBJ2-7; 9 bases agree with TRBD2. After removal of 1 base from V and 2 bases from J, the junction contained 3 bases not matched to a gene. The CDR3 has 14 amino acids. CDR1 and CDR2 (germline): DFQATT, SNEGSKA (reference sequence). CDR3 DNA: TGCAGTGCTAGAGCTAGCGGGGCGCCCTACGAGCAGTACTTC. Translating gives CSARASGAPYEQYF.

This clonotype was detected a few times. The V call is TRBV15, the J call TRBJ2-7; maybe TRBD1 (5 bases). Germline V lookup: CDR1 LNHNV, CDR2 YYDKDF (reference sequence). The CDR3 loop spans 11 amino acids. The V and J ends lost 5 bases and 6 bases respectively, with 8 bases between them. The CDR3 DNA follows: TGTGCCACCAGCCTAGGGGTCGAGCAGTACTTC. Its protein is CATSLGVEQYF.

The chain combines TRBV6-5 with TRBJ2-1, with unresolved D. CDR3 length: 12 amino acids. V was cut by 0 bases and J by 15 bases, with 12 bases left in between. CDR1 is MNHEY, CDR2 SVGAGI, per germline. The CDR3 DNA reads as TGTGCCAGCAGTTACTCGAGGATGCTCTGGTTCTTC. It translates to CASSYSRMLWFF.

The table lists this clonotype with a few counts. The rearrangement links TRBV7-8 to TRBJ1-6; no reliable D call. Germline CDR1 and CDR2: SGHVS and FQNEAQ. CDR3 length equals 13 residues. Between the trimmed V and J ends, which lost 5 bases and 8 bases, there was a span of 10 bases. CDR3: CASSTGRDSPLHF. The CDR3 nucleotides are TGTGCCAGCAGCACTGGTCGGGATTCACCCCTCCACTTT.

This clonotype was seen a few times. The J gene is TRBJ2-5, the V gene TRBV5-1, with 8 bases fitting TRBD1. Germline V CDR1 and CDR2: SGHRS, YFSETQ. This CDR3 has 15 residues. V lost 1 base to trimming and J lost 3 bases; unmatched junction nucleotides: 5. CDR3 loop: CASSLPPTGEETQYF. CDR3 bases: TGCGCCAGCAGCTTGCCGCCGACAGGGGAAGAGACCCAGTACTTC.

This clonotype showed up just a few times. V gene TRBV7-9 combines with J gene TRBJ1-6, with D possibly matching TRBD1 (5 bases). CDR3 length: 12 residues. In germline, CDR1 is SEHNR, CDR2 FQNEAQ (reference sequence). Deletions cut 5 bases from V and 14 bases from J, with 13 bases between. The CDR3 region has the DNA TGTGCCAGCAGCCCCCTCCGGGGGGCCCTCCACTTT. Translation gives CASSPLRGALHF. The entire variable domain, with the rest obtained from reference TRBV7-9 and TRBJ1-6, is as follows: DTGVSQNPRHKITKRGQNVTFRCDPISEHNRLYWYRQTLGQGPEFLTYFQNEAQLEKSRLLSDRFSAERPKGSFSTLEIQRTEQGDSAMYLCASSPLRGALHFGNGTRLTVT.